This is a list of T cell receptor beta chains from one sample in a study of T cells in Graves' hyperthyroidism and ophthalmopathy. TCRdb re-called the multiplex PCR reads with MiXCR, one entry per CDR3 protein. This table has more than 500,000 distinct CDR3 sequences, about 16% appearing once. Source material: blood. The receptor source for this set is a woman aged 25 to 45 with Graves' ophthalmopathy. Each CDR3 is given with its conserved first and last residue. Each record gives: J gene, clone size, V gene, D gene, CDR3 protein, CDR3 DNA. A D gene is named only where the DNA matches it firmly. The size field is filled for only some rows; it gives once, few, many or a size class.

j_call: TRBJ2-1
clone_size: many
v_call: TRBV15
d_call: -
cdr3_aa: CATSRPDTISYNEQFF
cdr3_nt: TGTGCCACCAGCAGACCAGACACCATCTCCTACAATGAGCAGTTCTTC

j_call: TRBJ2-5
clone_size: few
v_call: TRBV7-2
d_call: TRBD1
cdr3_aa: CASTYLSDRGREAQYF
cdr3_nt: TGTGCCAGCACCTACCTATCGGACAGGGGGCGGGAGGCCCAGTACTTC

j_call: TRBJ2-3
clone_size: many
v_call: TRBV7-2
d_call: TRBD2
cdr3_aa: CASSSVAGVSDTQYF
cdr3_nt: TGTGCCAGCAGCTCAGTAGCGGGAGTTTCAGATACGCAGTATTTT

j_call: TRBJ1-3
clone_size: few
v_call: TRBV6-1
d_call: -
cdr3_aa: CASSDLFGNTIYF
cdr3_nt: TGTGCCAGCAGTGACCTATTCGGAAACACCATATATTTT

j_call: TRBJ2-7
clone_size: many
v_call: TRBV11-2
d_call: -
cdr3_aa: CASSLVFSWEQYF
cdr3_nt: TGTGCCAGCAGCTTAGTGTTCTCCTGGGAGCAGTACTTC

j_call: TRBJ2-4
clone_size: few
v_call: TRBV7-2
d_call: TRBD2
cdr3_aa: CASSISGTPVAKNIQYF
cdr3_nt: TGTGCCAGTTCAATTAGCGGGACCCCCGTAGCCAAAAACATTCAGTACTTC

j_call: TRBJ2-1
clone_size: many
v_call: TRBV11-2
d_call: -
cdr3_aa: CASSLEGAFNEQFF
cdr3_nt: TGTGCCAGCAGCTTAGAGGGGGCCTTCAATGAGCAGTTCTTC

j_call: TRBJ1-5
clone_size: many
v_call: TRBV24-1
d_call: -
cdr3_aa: CATSGISNQPQHF
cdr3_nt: TGTGCCACCAGTGGGATTAGCAATCAGCCCCAGCATTTT

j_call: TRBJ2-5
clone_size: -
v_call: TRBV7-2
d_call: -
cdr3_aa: CASSLGEHGRETQYF
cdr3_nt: TGTGCCAGCAGCTTAGGAGAACACGGAAGAGAGACCCAGTACTTC

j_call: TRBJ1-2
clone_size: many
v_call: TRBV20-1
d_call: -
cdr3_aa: CSARDRGEGYTF
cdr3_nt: TGCAGTGCTAGAGATAGAGGGGAAGGCTACACCTTC

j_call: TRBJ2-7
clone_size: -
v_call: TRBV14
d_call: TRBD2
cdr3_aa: CASSLGRAMAEQYF
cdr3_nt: TGTGCCAGCAGCCTCGGGAGGGCCATGGCCGAGCAGTACTTC

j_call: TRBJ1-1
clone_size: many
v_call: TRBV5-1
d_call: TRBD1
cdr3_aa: CASSMYRGLNTEAFF
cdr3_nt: TGCGCCAGCAGCATGTACAGGGGCCTGAACACTGAAGCTTTCTTT

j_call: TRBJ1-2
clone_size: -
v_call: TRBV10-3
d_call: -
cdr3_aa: CATHEGGYNYGYTF
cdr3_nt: TGTGCCACACACGAGGGGGGATATAACTATGGCTACACCTTC

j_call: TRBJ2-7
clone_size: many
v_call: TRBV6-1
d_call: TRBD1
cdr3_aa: CASRTGTGIYEQYF
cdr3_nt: TGTGCCAGCAGAACCGGGACAGGGATCTACGAGCAGTACTTC

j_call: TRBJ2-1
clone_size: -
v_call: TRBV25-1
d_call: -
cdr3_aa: CASSNVGRSYNEQFF
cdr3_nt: TGTGCCAGCAGTAATGTAGGTAGGTCCTACAATGAGCAGTTCTTC

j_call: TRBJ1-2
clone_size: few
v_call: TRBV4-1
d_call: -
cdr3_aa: CASSQPTKEPNYGYTF
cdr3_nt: TGCGCCAGCAGCCAACCCACGAAGGAACCTAACTATGGCTACACCTTC

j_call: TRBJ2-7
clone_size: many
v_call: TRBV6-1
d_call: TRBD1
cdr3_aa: CASSSNRGLGEQYF
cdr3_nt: TGTGCCAGCAGTTCGAACAGGGGATTGGGCGAGCAGTACTTC

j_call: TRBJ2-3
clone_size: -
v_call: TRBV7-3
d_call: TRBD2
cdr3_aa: CASSPTLAGTQYF
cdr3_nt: TGTGCCAGCAGCCCAACTTTAGCGGGTACGCAGTATTTT

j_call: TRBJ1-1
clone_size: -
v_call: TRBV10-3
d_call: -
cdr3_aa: CAISEESGGTEAFF
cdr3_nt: TGTGCCATCAGTGAGGAGTCGGGGGGCACTGAAGCTTTCTTT

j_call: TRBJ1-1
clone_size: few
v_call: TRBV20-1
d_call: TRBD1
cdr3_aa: CSAPTDRGDGTEAFF
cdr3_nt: TGCAGTGCTCCAACCGACAGGGGAGATGGCACTGAAGCTTTCTTT

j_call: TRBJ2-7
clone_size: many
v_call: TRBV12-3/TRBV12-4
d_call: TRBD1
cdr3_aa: CASRSGTGRFYEQYF
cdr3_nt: TGTGCCAGCAGGTCTGGGACAGGGAGGTTTTACGAGCAGTACTTC

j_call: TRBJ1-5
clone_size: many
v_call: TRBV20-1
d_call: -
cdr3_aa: CSARQYSNQPQHF
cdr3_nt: TGCAGTGCTCGACAGTATAGCAATCAGCCCCAGCATTTT

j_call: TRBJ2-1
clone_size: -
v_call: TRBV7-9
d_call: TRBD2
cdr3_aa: CASSRTSGRAGNEQFF
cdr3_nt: TGTGCCAGCAGCCGAACTAGCGGGAGGGCAGGGAATGAGCAGTTCTTC

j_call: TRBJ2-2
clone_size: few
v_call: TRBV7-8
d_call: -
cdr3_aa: CASSPRTALNTGELFF
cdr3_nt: TGTGCCAGCAGCCCTCGGACGGCCCTTAACACCGGGGAGCTGTTTTTT

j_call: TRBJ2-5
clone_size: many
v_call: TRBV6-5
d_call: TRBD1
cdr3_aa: CASSYGGQGVQTQYF
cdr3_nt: TGTGCCAGCAGTTACGGGGGACAGGGGGTACAGACCCAGTACTTC

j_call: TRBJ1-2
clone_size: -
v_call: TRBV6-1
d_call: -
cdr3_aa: CASSHRVDYGYTF
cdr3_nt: TGTGCCAGCAGCCACAGGGTAGACTATGGCTACACCTTC

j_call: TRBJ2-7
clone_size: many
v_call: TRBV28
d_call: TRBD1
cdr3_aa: CASSFSPLQGAFSYEQYF
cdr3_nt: TGTGCCAGCAGTTTTTCTCCCCTACAGGGGGCGTTTTCCTACGAGCAGTACTTC

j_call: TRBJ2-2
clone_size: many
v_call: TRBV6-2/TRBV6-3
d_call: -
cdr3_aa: CASSYPSLNTGELFF
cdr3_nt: TGTGCCAGCAGTTACCCTAGCCTGAACACCGGGGAGCTGTTTTTT

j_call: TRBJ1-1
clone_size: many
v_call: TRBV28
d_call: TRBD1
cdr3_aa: CASRRDSNENTEAFF
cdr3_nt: TGTGCCAGCAGGCGGGACAGTAACGAGAACACTGAAGCTTTCTTT

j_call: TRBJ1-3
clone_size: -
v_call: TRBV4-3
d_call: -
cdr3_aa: CASSQDWTPSGNTIYF
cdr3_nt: TGCGCCAGCAGCCAAGATTGGACACCCTCTGGAAACACCATATATTTT

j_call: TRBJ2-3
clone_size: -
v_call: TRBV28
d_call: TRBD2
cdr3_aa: CASSLLGLAGDGDTQYF
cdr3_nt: TGTGCCAGCAGTTTGCTGGGACTAGCGGGAGACGGAGATACGCAGTATTTT

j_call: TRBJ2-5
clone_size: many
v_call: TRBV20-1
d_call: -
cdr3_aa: CSARDPLARQETQYF
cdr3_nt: TGCAGTGCTAGAGATCCCCTAGCGCGACAAGAGACCCAGTACTTC

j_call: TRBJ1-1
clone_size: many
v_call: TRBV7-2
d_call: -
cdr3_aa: CASSLTLMNTEAFF
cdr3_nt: TGTGCCAGCAGCTTAACCCTAATGAACACTGAAGCTTTCTTT

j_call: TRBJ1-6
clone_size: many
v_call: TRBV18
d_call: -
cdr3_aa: CASSDKPRSPLHF
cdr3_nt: TGTGCCAGCTCCGACAAGCCACGCTCACCCCTCCACTTT

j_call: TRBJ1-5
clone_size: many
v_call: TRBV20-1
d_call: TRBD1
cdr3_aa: CSAYPPLGQTNQPQHF
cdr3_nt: TGCAGTGCTTACCCACCGCTGGGACAGACCAATCAGCCCCAGCATTTT

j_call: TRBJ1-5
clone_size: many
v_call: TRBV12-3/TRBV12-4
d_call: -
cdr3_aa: CASSLRVGTPVPNQPQHF
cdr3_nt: TGTGCCAGCAGTTTAAGAGTAGGGACGCCGGTACCCAATCAGCCCCAGCATTTT

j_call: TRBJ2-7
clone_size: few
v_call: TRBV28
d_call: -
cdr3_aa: CASSLPPLTGVASYEQYF
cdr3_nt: TGTGCCAGCAGTTTACCTCCCTTAACGGGGGTTGCCTCCTACGAGCAGTACTTC

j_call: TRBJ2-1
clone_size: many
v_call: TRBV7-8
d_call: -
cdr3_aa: CASSLVPLLAAAPSYNEQFF
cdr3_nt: TGTGCCAGCAGCTTAGTGCCCCTACTAGCCGCCGCCCCCAGCTACAATGAGCAGTTCTTC

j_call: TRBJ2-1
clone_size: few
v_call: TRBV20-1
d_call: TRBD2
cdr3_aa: CSASSLAGAYNEQFF
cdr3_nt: TGCAGTGCTAGCTCACTAGCGGGAGCCTACAATGAGCAGTTCTTC

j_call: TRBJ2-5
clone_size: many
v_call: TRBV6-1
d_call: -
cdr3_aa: CASTAGAQETQYF
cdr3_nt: TGTGCCAGCACCGCAGGGGCTCAGGAGACCCAGTACTTC

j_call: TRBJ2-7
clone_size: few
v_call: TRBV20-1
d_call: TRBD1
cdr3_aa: CSASPPGQGIENYEQYF
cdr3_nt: TGCAGTGCTAGCCCGCCGGGACAGGGTATTGAAAACTACGAGCAGTACTTC

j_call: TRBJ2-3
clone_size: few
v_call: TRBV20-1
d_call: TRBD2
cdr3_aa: CSARGGGFTDTQYF
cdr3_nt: TGCAGTGCTAGAGGGGGGGGTTTCACAGATACGCAGTATTTT

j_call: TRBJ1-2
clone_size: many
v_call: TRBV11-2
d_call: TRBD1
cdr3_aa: CASSLMGTGGAYGYTF
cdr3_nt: TGTGCCAGCAGCCTTATGGGGACAGGGGGCGCCTATGGCTACACCTTC

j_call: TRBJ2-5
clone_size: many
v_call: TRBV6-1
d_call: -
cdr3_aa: CASSPRLQETQYF
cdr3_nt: TGTGCCAGCAGTCCTCGGCTACAAGAGACCCAGTACTTC

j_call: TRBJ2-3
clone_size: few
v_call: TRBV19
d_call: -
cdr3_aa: CASSGPTLASTDTQYF
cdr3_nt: TGTGCCAGTAGTGGCCCGACACTGGCTAGCACAGATACGCAGTATTTT